This T cell receptor (beta chain) was retrieved from a study of CD8+ T cells in alopecia areata. Regarding the study as a whole: Uncertainty about whether baseline CD8+ expansion is linked to response remains, with one nonresponder.

In regard to this clone: Its specificity is not known.

As to treatment: oral pan-JAK inhibitor, 5-10 mg twice daily. Germline values: CDR1 SQVTM, CDR2 ANQGSEA. The V segment lost 6 bases and the J segment 2 bases; nucleotides outside the gene matches: 6. The CDR3 sequence is 14 residues long. cDNA prepared by RNA extraction and subsequent reverse transcription served as the template for sequencing. Sequenced by immunoSEQ multiplex PCR; TCRdb stores in-frame clones only, minus some. The repertoire holds around 300,000 clones, with about three fifths as singletons. The gene calls are TRBV29-1 and TRBJ2-2, with TRBD1 identical over 7 bases. The sequence derives from a human donor with alopecia areata. The source was CD4+ T cells sorted from blood, collected around week 53, from a patient treated with tofacitinib. The CDR3 sequence: CSVKDRANTGELFF. Here the CDR3 DNA reads TGCAGCGTAAAAGACAGGGCTAACACCGGGGAGCTGTTTTTT.